Listed here are 13 T cell receptor beta chains from one sample, sequenced in a study of shared clonotypes between healthy human individuals. TCRdb's copy holds only in-frame clones and misses some; the assay was immunoSEQ multiplex PCR. Of 2 million or so clones listed, approximately 95% are singletons. Sequencing input: naive CD4+ T cells sorted from blood. Subset specified: CD45RA+ positively selected. Source of these receptors: a man aged 18 to 30 in good health.

The rearrangement uses TRBV2 and TRBJ1-1; 7 positions match TRBD1. This CDR3 is built from 11 residues. V trimming: 5 bases; J trimming: 8 bases; junction bases outside the gene matches: 2. The V gene's germline CDR1 is SNHLY and CDR2 FYNNEI. The CDR3 is CASSWDREAFF. The CDR3 DNA reads TGTGCCAGCAGTTGGGACAGAGAAGCTTTCTTT.

The rearrangement joins TRBV19 to TRBJ2-7, with D possibly being TRBD1 (5 bases). Germline CDR1 is LNHDA and CDR2 is SQIVND (reference sequence). The V gene lost 6 bases and the J gene lost 5 bases, with 20 bases spanning the gap. The CDR3 totals 15 residues. CDR3 in amino acids: CASSEGAAGAHEQYF. The CDR3 coding sequence is TGTGCCAGTAGCGAAGGGGCAGCAGGAGCCCACGAGCAGTACTTC. Drawing the rest from reference TRBV19 and TRBJ2-7, the complete variable domain is DGGITQSPKYLFRKEGQNVTLSCEQNLNHDAMYWYRQDPGQGLRLIYYSQIVNDFQKGDIAEGYSVSREKKESFPLTVTSAQKNPTAFYLCASSEGAAGAHEQYFGPGTRLTVT.

This chain links TRBV5-6 with TRBJ2-3, with a possible D match to TRBD1 (6 bases). In germline, CDR1 is SGHDT, CDR2 YYEEEE. This CDR3 is built from 15 residues. Trimming left V 4 bases short and J 0 bases short, with 12 bases between. CDR3 DNA sequence: TGTGCCAGCAGCCCGACAGGCGCTAGCACAGATACGCAGTATTTT. Amino acids: CASSPTGASTDTQYF.

This chain joins TRBV28 and TRBJ1-1, with a tentative D call TRBD1 (5 bases). CDR1 and CDR2 from the germline V gene are MDHEN and SYDVKM. The CDR3 loop spans 13 amino acids. The V end was cut by 4 bases, the J end by 3 bases, with 9 bases between. CDR3 DNA sequence: TGTGCCAGCAGTTCCAGGGTTGACACTGAAGCTTTCTTT. Its protein is CASSSRVDTEAFF.

CDR3 in DNA: TGTGCCATCAGCGACACGTTTCAAGAGACCCAGTACTTC. This encodes CAISDTFQETQYF. J is TRBJ2-5 and V is TRBV10-3; D not resolved. This CDR3 contains 13 residues. The V gene lost 6 bases and the J gene lost 2 bases, with 10 bases spanning the gap. Germline V gene data show CDR1 as ENHRY and CDR2 as SYGVKD.

The J gene is TRBJ2-5, the V gene TRBV6-1; TRBD1 aligns across 7 bases. Unmatched junction bases numbered 4, after V lost 4 bases and J lost 2 bases. The CDR3 extends over 14 amino acids. CDR1 MNHNS and CDR2 SASEGT come from the germline V gene. The CDR3 here is CASSVRGKQETQYF. CDR3 in DNA: TGTGCCAGCAGTGTCAGGGGGAAACAAGAGACCCAGTACTTC.

CDR3 protein: CAGQGGSDAPSTYGYTF. The DNA of the CDR3 is TGTGCCGGCCAGGGGGGGTCGGACGCGCCCAGCACTTATGGCTACACCTTC. The V gene is TRBV7-2, the J gene TRBJ1-2; 7 bases are a match to TRBD1. Germline CDR1 is SGHTA and CDR2 is FQGNSA. The junction had 23 bases not matched to a gene; V was cut back by 11 bases and J by 5 bases. The CDR3 is 17 residues long.

This chain uses TRBV6-1 with TRBJ1-4; the match to TRBD1 covers 9 bases. CDR3 length equals 17 residues. V gave up 3 bases and J gave up 6 bases; unmatched junction bases: 11. Germline values: CDR1 MNHNS, CDR2 SASEGT. This CDR3 reads CASSEHFYRGRYEKLFF. In DNA, the CDR3 is TGTGCCAGCAGTGAGCACTTTTACAGGGGGCGATATGAAAAACTGTTTTTT.

The chain couples TRBV10-3 to TRBJ2-5, with a weak D call TRBD1 (6 bases). CDR3 length equals 15 residues. From germline, CDR1 is ENHRY and CDR2 SYGVKD. Trimming shortened V by 3 bases and J by 1 base, and 12 bases separated the two germline ends. This CDR3 is CAISDYGQIQETQYF. In DNA form, the CDR3 reads TGTGCCATCAGTGACTACGGACAGATCCAAGAGACCCAGTACTTC.

J is TRBJ2-7 and V is TRBV10-1; weak D call: TRBD1 (6 bases). CDR3 length: 14 amino acids. Trimming took 0 bases from V and 2 from J, leaving 8 bases between them. Germline values: CDR1 WNHNN, CDR2 SYGVQD (reference sequence). The CDR3, as DNA: TGCGCCAGCAGTGAGTCGAGGACAGCCTACGAGCAGTACTTC. Its protein product is CASSESRTAYEQYF.

Worth noting for this clone: This sample also contains other DNA sequences that code for the same CDR3. The rearrangement links TRBV5-1 to TRBJ1-3; D remains unclear. The CDR3 contains 14 residues. Germline CDR1 SGHRS, CDR2 YFSETQ. Trimming cost V 5 bases and J 0 bases, with 9 bases left between them. The CDR3 region has the DNA TGCGCCAGCAGTCCGCCGAGCTCTGGAAACACCATATATTTT. It specifies CASSPPSSGNTIYF.

The chain carries TRBV30 and TRBJ2-7, with 8 bases that match TRBD1. Trimming removed 2 bases from V and 3 bases from J; junction bases left unmatched: 15. Germline V gene lookup returns CDR1 GTSNPN and CDR2 SVGIG (reference sequence). The CDR3 runs to 17 residues. The CDR3 loop reads CAWSPLEGTGSLYEQYF. The CDR3 DNA reads as TGTGCCTGGAGTCCCCTAGAAGGGACAGGAAGCCTCTACGAGCAGTACTTC.

The chain's CDR3 is CASSLEGQSRDGYTF. CDR3 nucleotides: TGCGCCAGCAGCTTGGAGGGTCAGTCCCGGGATGGCTACACCTTC. The V and J genes are TRBV5-1 and TRBJ1-2, with D unclear. Germline CDR1 is SGHRS and CDR2 is YFSETQ. Trimming removed 0 bases from V and 6 bases from J, with 15 bases in between. This CDR3 spans 15 amino acids.